The sequence of this T cell receptor beta chain was determined in a study of blood T cell repertoires in COVID-19. Turning to the study itself: Material from acute and convalescent COVID-19 was sourced from the United States, Italy and Spain.

Per the original data handling: It was from reference gene primer amplification that nucleated cell counts were estimated. Repertoires were generated with immunoSEQ multiplex PCR, while TCRdb's copy carries only in-frame clones and drops some. For V, J and clone size, that table is used; D and trimming come from the DNA. The repertoire holds around 450,000 clones, with approximately 90% as singletons. The CDR3 has 16 amino acids. Germline V gives CDR1 KGHSH, CDR2 LQKENI. V dropped 5 bases and J dropped 11; count of bases not matched to a gene: 17. This TCR derives from a woman aged 25 to 39 with acute or convalescent COVID-19. Specimen: peripheral blood. The rearrangement links TRBV18 to TRBJ1-1; the match to TRBD1 covers 10 bases. CDR3 nucleotide sequence: TGTGCCAGCTCAAAATCCGGGACAGGGGCAAATCAAGACGCTTTCTTT. Amino acids: CASSKSGTGANQDAFF.